This entry lists 12 T cell receptor beta chains sequenced from one sample in a study of vaccination and CD4 T cells after COVID-19. Treatment specified: 10-day PBMC culture with coronavirus spike peptide pools or control peptides (ViraFEST assay). An Oncomine TCR Beta short-read assay was used to sequence the DNA from cultured CD4+ T cells. MiXCR was run by TCRdb on the PCR reads, yielding one entry per CDR3 protein. The sample shows about 16,000 distinct CDR3 sequences, around 50% of them seen only once. Their target antigens are unknown. This specimen was CD4+ T cells from blood, cultured in vitro, taken before SARS-CoV-2 vaccination. The receptors shown here come from a human donor who had recovered from COVID-19.

The chain recombines TRBV15 with TRBJ2-7; 11 bases align to TRBD1. V shed 0 bases and J 2 bases; nucleotides not matched to a gene: 3. This CDR3 comprises 16 residues. Looked up from germline, CDR1 is LNHNV and CDR2 is YYDKDF (reference sequence). CDR3 residues: CATSRERTGGTYEQYF. The CDR3 DNA reads as TGTGCCACCAGCAGAGAACGGACAGGGGGCACCTACGAGCAGTACTTC.

This chain links TRBV30 with TRBJ2-2; D ambiguous. The CDR3 runs 13 residues. Germline-derived CDR1 and CDR2 are GTSNPN and SVGIG (reference sequence). V lost 0 bases, J lost 3 bases, and 5 bases lay in between. The CDR3 spells CAWSVWDTGELFF. The CDR3 DNA is TGTGCCTGGAGTGTGTGGGACACCGGGGAGCTGTTTTTT. Supplemented by reference TRBV30 and TRBJ2-2, the full variable domain reads SQTIHQWPATLVQPVGSPLSLECTVEGTSNPNLYWYRQAAGRGLQLLFYSVGIGQISSEVPQNLSASRPQDRQFILSSKKLLLSDSGFYLCAWSVWDTGELFFGEGSRLTVL.

The V gene is TRBV12-3 or TRBV12-4, the J gene TRBJ1-1, with D maybe TRBD1 (5 bases). V lost 3 bases to trimming and J lost 2 bases, with 10 bases between them. This CDR3 spans 14 amino acids. The CDR3: CASSFGQGNTEAFF. The CDR3 DNA is TGTGCCAGCAGTTTCGGTCAGGGTAACACTGAAGCTTTCTTT.

This chain uses TRBV7-8 with TRBJ1-4; possible D gene TRBD1, 6 bases. V was cut by 1 base and J by 3 bases, with 15 bases left in between. Germline V CDR1 and CDR2: SGHVS, FQNEAQ. The CDR3 has 17 amino acids. CDR3 residues: CASSLVGGGSANEKLFF. CDR3 bases: TGTGCCAGCAGCTTAGTGGGGGGCGGGTCGGCTAATGAAAAACTGTTTTTT. The variable domain in full, completed from reference TRBV7-8 and TRBJ1-4, reads GAGVSQSPRYKVAKRGQDVALRCDPISGHVSLFWYQQALGQGPEFLTYFQNEAQLDKSGLPSDRFFAERPEGSVSTLKIQRTQQEDSAVYLCASSLVGGGSANEKLFFGSGTQLSVL.

This chain joins TRBV2 and TRBJ2-5; TRBD2 matches 10 bases. CDR1 is SNHLY, CDR2 FYNNEI, per germline. The CDR3 has 15 residues. Trimming took 8 bases from V and 5 from J; bases not matched to a gene: 11. The CDR3 DNA follows: TGTGCCAGCTCCAAACTAGCGGGAAACGGGGAGACCCAGTACTTC. Its translation is CASSKLAGNGETQYF.

V is TRBV7-6 and J is TRBJ2-1; TRBD2 agrees at 11 bases. Trimming cost V 1 base and J 6 bases; bases outside gene matches: 2. The CDR3 runs 15 residues. Germline V gene data show CDR1 as SGHVS and CDR2 as FNYEAQ. The DNA of the CDR3 is TGTGCCAGCAGCTTAGGGCTAGCGGGAGGCAATGAGCAGTTCTTC. Amino acid sequence: CASSLGLAGGNEQFF. The full variable domain, rest sourced from reference TRBV7-6 and TRBJ2-1, is GAGVSQSPRYKVTKRGQDVALRCDPISGHVSLYWYRQALGQGPEFLTYFNYEAQQDKSGLPNDRFSAERPEGSISTLTIQRTEQRDSAMYRCASSLGLAGGNEQFFGPGTRLTVL.

This clonotype occurred once. This sequence joins TRBV28 and TRBJ1-2; 8 nucleotides line up with TRBD1. The germline CDR1 and CDR2 sequences are MDHEN and SYDVKM. The V segment lost 6 bases and the J segment 8 bases; nucleotides outside the gene matches: 17. The CDR3 runs to 16 residues. This CDR3 is CASSRSSWQGARGYTF. As DNA, the CDR3 is TGTGCCAGCAGCCGATCAAGTTGGCAGGGGGCGCGAGGCTACACCTTC.

This rearrangement joins TRBV6-2 or TRBV6-3 to TRBJ2-7; the D gene is possibly TRBD1 (6 bases). V gave up 2 bases and J gave up 3 bases, with 11 bases separating them. Per the germline V gene, CDR1 is MNHEY and CDR2 is SVGEGT. The CDR3 length is 14 residues. CDR3: CASSYGGRGYEQYF. The DNA for the CDR3 is TGTGCCAGCAGTTACGGGGGCAGGGGCTACGAGCAGTACTTC.

In nucleotides, the CDR3 is TGCAGTGCGGACTCCTCGGGACAGGTAACCTACGAGCAGTACTTC. This translates into CSADSSGQVTYEQYF. The V and J genes are TRBV20-1 and TRBJ2-7; the match to TRBD1 covers 8 bases. CDR3 length equals 15 residues. From germline, CDR1 is DFQATT and CDR2 SNEGSKA (reference sequence). J was trimmed by 2 bases and V by 6 bases; bases with no gene match: 12.

This chain joins TRBV20-1 and TRBJ2-7, with a possible D match to TRBD2 (6 bases). V lost 6 bases and J 3 bases, leaving 18 bases between the germline ends. Germline V gene lookup returns CDR1 DFQATT and CDR2 SNEGSKA (reference sequence). This CDR3 is 14 amino acids long. For the CDR3, the DNA is TGCAGTGCCCAGTACGGGGGAGGTTACTACGAGCAGTACTTC. As protein: CSAQYGGGYYEQYF.

This clonotype was seen a handful of times. The V call is TRBV20-1, the J call TRBJ2-7; 8 nucleotides agree with TRBD1. The germline CDR1 and CDR2 sequences are DFQATT and SNEGSKA (reference sequence). The CDR3 totals 15 residues. Trimming removed 1 base from V and 0 bases from J; junction bases left unmatched: 5. The CDR3 spells CSARGQGANSYEQYF. In DNA form, the CDR3 reads TGCAGTGCTAGAGGTCAGGGGGCCAACTCCTACGAGCAGTACTTC.

CDR3 sequence reads: CASSLEWALNEQFF. Here the CDR3 DNA reads TGTGCCAGCAGCTTAGAATGGGCATTAAATGAGCAGTTCTTC. This chain joins TRBV7-2 and TRBJ2-1; the D is unclear. V gave up 1 base and J gave up 7 bases, with 11 bases separating them. The CDR3 has 14 residues. CDR1 and CDR2 (germline): SGHTA, FQGNSA.